One sample yielded the 9 T cell receptor beta chains listed below, sequenced in a study of regulatory T cells in long-lasting Graves disease. Time point denoted: persistent/refractory GD, antithyroid drugs over 5 years with positive TRAb. Making the TCR library involved RNA that had been extracted from PBMCs. Researchers made TCR beta libraries by using iRepertoire HTBI primers and running Arm-PCR on CDR3 regions. TCRdb redid the calling of the multiplex PCR reads with MiXCR, one entry per CDR3 protein. This sample has 400,000 to 600,000 distinct CDR3 sequences; around a fifth occur once, and the top ten carry less than 9%. Sequenced material: peripheral blood mononuclear cells (PBMCs), taken when the disease was refractory, from a patient treated with antithyroid drugs. The receptor set was obtained from a female donor with Graves disease.

This clonotype was seen many times. CDR3 residues: CASSTSYRDSNSPLHF. In DNA form, the CDR3 reads TGTGCCAGCAGTACGTCCTACAGGGACTCTAATTCACCCCTCCACTTT. The chain links TRBV28 to TRBJ1-6, with D tentatively TRBD1 (6 bases). The CDR3 is 16 amino acids. The germline V and J ends were trimmed by 5 bases and 6 bases, with 17 bases remaining between them. Germline-derived CDR1 and CDR2 are MDHEN and SYDVKM.

This clonotype was picked up many times. The rearrangement joins TRBV7-2 to TRBJ1-6; D is unresolved. Germline V CDR1 and CDR2: SGHTA, FQGNSA. This CDR3 contains 14 residues. V lost 1 base to trimming and J lost 7 bases, with 8 bases between them. CDR3: CASSLGQTNSPLHF. Here the CDR3 DNA reads TGTGCCAGCAGCTTAGGGCAGACAAATTCACCCCTCCACTTT.

This clonotype was seen repeatedly, ten times or more. The chain joins TRBV12-3 or TRBV12-4 to TRBJ2-7; D is perhaps TRBD1 (5 bases). V was trimmed by 6 bases and J by 0 bases, leaving 6 bases between them. There are 12 residues in the CDR3. The CDR3 loop is CASRTDSYEQYF. The CDR3 nucleotides read TGTGCCAGCAGGACAGACTCCTACGAGCAGTACTTC.

This clonotype was counted many times. This sequence joins TRBV7-9 and TRBJ1-2; D gene uncertain. The length of the CDR3 is 10 residues. Germline loops: CDR1 SEHNR, CDR2 FQNEAQ (reference sequence). Trimming stripped 3 bases from V and 8 bases from J, with 4 bases between. The CDR3 region has the DNA TGTGCCAGCAGCTTTGAGGGCTACACCTTC. It specifies CASSFEGYTF.

This clonotype was seen many times. This chain joins TRBV28 and TRBJ1-5; D is possibly TRBD1 (6 bases). Germline-derived CDR1 and CDR2 are MDHEN and SYDVKM. The V and J ends lost 3 bases and 7 bases respectively, with 13 bases between them. The CDR3 spans 14 residues. The CDR3 DNA reads as TGTGCCAGCAGTTTTAGGGGGACGAGACAGCCCCAGCATTTT. Residues: CASSFRGTRQPQHF. Looking up the rest from reference TRBV28 and TRBJ1-5 gives the full variable domain: DVKVTQSSRYLVKRTGEKVFLECVQDMDHENMFWYRQDPGLGLRLIYFSYDVKMKEKGDIPEGYSVSREKKERFSLILESASTNQTSMYLCASSFRGTRQPQHFGDGTRLSIL.

The V gene is TRBV18, the J gene TRBJ1-5, with 7 bases aligning to TRBD1. CDR3 length: 15 amino acids. V shed 4 bases and J 4 bases; nucleotides not matched to a gene: 7. Germline loops: CDR1 KGHSH, CDR2 LQKENI. The CDR3 sequence is CASSLRTGQNQPQHF. The DNA for the CDR3 is TGTGCCAGCTCACTAAGGACAGGCCAAAATCAGCCCCAGCATTTT.

The J gene is TRBJ2-7, the V gene TRBV19; possible D gene TRBD2, 5 bases. The germline V gene has CDR1 LNHDA and CDR2 SQIVND (reference sequence). V gave up 6 bases and J gave up 0 bases, with 12 bases separating them. The CDR3 is made up of 14 amino acids. The chain's CDR3 is CASSPGISSYEQYF. CDR3 sequence (DNA): TGTGCCAGTAGCCCCGGGATAAGCTCCTACGAGCAGTACTTC.

This clonotype was seen at least ten times. The chain recombines TRBV6-2 or TRBV6-3 with TRBJ2-5; 8 nucleotides align to TRBD1. CDR1 is MNHEY and CDR2 is SVGEGT in the germline V gene. The CDR3 extends over 14 amino acids. V lost 4 bases, J lost 7 bases, and 8 bases stayed unmatched. The CDR3: CASSWTGTGGTQYF. The CDR3 DNA follows: TGTGCCAGCAGTTGGACCGGGACAGGTGGGACCCAGTACTTC.

This clonotype has ten or more counts. This sequence joins TRBV2 and TRBJ1-1; no firm D call. Trimming pared 8 bases from V and 4 bases from J, leaving 29 bases between. This CDR3 spans 18 amino acids. The germline gives CDR1 SNHLY, CDR2 FYNNEI. The CDR3 nucleotides read TGTGCCAGCCTCCCGGTCGGCACAGCCGTGGATTGGAGCACTGAAGCTTTCTTT. Translation gives CASLPVGTAVDWSTEAFF.